These 19 T cell receptor beta chains share one sample of origin, sequenced in a study of chronic HIV infection and antiretroviral therapy. Via MiXCR, TCRdb re-called the 5' RACE reads, giving one row per CDR3 protein. This sample has about 31,000 distinct CDR3 sequences, with 8% to 10% found just once. Sequenced input: peripheral blood. These receptors were obtained from an adult who had HIV and had not received antiretroviral therapy, or was an uninfected healthy control (not recorded which).

This clonotype has ten or more counts. The chain couples TRBV5-1 to TRBJ2-7; D is perhaps TRBD1 (6 bases). The CDR3 spans 11 residues. Between the trimmed V and J ends, which lost 5 bases and 3 bases, there was a span of 6 bases. Germline V gene sequence: CDR1 SGHRS, CDR2 YFSETQ. CDR3 coding DNA: TGCGCCAGCAGACAGGGCTACGAGCAGTACTTC. As protein: CASRQGYEQYF. Variable domain in full (rest from reference TRBV5-1 and TRBJ2-7): KAGVTQTPRYLIKTRGQQVTLSCSPISGHRSVSWYQQTPGQGLQFLFEYFSETQRNKGNFPGRFSGRQFSNSRSEMNVSTLELGDSALYLCASRQGYEQYFGPGTRLTVT.

The gene calls are TRBV21-1 and TRBJ1-1. TRBV21-1 is described as a pseudogene. The length of the CDR3 is 14 residues. The CDR3 loop reads CASSKEGPNTEAFF. CDR3 in DNA: TGTGCCAGCAGCAAGGAAGGGCCGAACACTGAAGCTTTCTTT.

This clonotype appeared many times. This sequence joins TRBV18 and TRBJ2-7, with unresolved D. This CDR3 has 13 amino acids. Germline lookup yields CDR1 KGHSH and CDR2 LQKENI. The ends were cut back, 0 bases at V and 6 bases at J, with 9 bases in the middle. The CDR3 nucleotides read TGTGCCAGCTCACCACCGCTGGAAGGCGAGCAGTACTTC. Translating gives CASSPPLEGEQYF.

Ten or more counts support this clonotype. The rearrangement joins TRBV28 to TRBJ2-7; 12 bases match TRBD2. Germline V lookup: CDR1 MDHEN, CDR2 SYDVKM. This CDR3 has 17 amino acids. Germline trimming cut 4 bases from V and 5 bases from J; bases unmatched to any gene: 12. For the CDR3, the DNA is TGTGCCAGCAGTTCCCCCGTGAGACTAGCGGGAGCGGACGAGCAGTACTTC. As protein: CASSSPVRLAGADEQYF.

Only a few counts were recorded for this clonotype. The chain uses TRBV5-4 and TRBJ1-1; 11 bases align to TRBD1. This CDR3 has 16 residues. Unmatched junction bases numbered 7, after V lost 1 base and J lost 5 bases. The germline V gene has CDR1 SGHNT and CDR2 YYREEE (reference sequence). The CDR3 DNA reads as TGTGCCAGCAGCTTGCCTGGGGACAGGGGGAAAACTGAAGCTTTCTTT. It translates to CASSLPGDRGKTEAFF.

This clonotype occurred a few times. The CDR3 DNA sequence: TGCAGCGTGGGACCGGGACTGAACACTGAAGCTTTCTTT. It yields the protein CSVGPGLNTEAFF. The V and J genes are TRBV29-1 and TRBJ1-1, with D possibly being TRBD1 (5 bases). Trimming took off 6 bases at V and 0 bases at J, with 11 bases between the two ends. The CDR3 loop spans 13 amino acids. Germline V lookup: CDR1 SQVTM, CDR2 ANQGSEA.

Many counts were recorded for this clonotype. The V call is TRBV15, the J call TRBJ2-1, with D perhaps being TRBD1 or TRBD2 (5 bases each). Deletions cut 0 bases from V and 7 bases from J, with 10 bases between. CDR3 length: 14 amino acids. CDR1 is LNHNV and CDR2 is YYDKDF in the germline V gene (reference sequence). In DNA, the CDR3 is TGTGCCACCAGCAGAGATAGAGGGGCAAATGAGCAGTTCTTC. Amino acids: CATSRDRGANEQFF.

This chain joins TRBV2 and TRBJ1-2, with 7 positions matching TRBD1. Germline trimming cut 2 bases from V and 3 bases from J; bases unmatched to any gene: 3. The CDR3 length is 14 residues. Germline-derived CDR1 and CDR2 are SNHLY and FYNNEI. Here the CDR3 DNA reads TGTGCCAGCAGTGAAAGGGGGCCGGACTATGGCTACACCTTC. It yields the protein CASSERGPDYGYTF. Together with reference TRBV2 and TRBJ1-2, the CDR3 gives the full variable domain: EPEVTQTPSHQVTQMGQEVILRCVPISNHLYFYWYRQILGQKVEFLVSFYNNEISEKSEIFDDQFSVERPDGSNFTLKIRSTKLEDSAMYFCASSERGPDYGYTFGSGTRLTVV.

This sequence joins TRBV9 and TRBJ1-1, with D unresolved. Looked up from germline, CDR1 is SGDLS and CDR2 is YYNGEE. V lost 2 bases to trimming and J lost 4 bases, with 3 bases between them. CDR3 length: 11 residues. The CDR3 DNA sequence: TGTGCCAGCAGCGTTATCACTGAAGCTTTCTTT. As protein: CASSVITEAFF.

This clonotype was picked up a small number of times. V is TRBV4-1 and J is TRBJ2-2; the D is unclear. Germline-derived CDR1 and CDR2 are MGHRA and YSYEKL. The CDR3 sequence is 15 residues long. Trimming removed 4 bases from V and 0 bases from J, with 9 bases in between. The CDR3: CASSPVSSNTGELFF. The DNA for the CDR3 is TGCGCCAGCAGCCCTGTCAGCTCGAACACCGGGGAGCTGTTTTTT.

This clonotype was counted a few times. J is TRBJ2-1 and V is TRBV6-1, with 7 nucleotides matching TRBD2. CDR1 and CDR2 from the germline V gene are MNHNS and SASEGT. There are 16 residues in the CDR3. V was clipped by 6 bases and J by 9 bases; unmatched bases: 17. CDR3 sequence (DNA): TGTGCCAGCAGGACGGCCGCGGGACCCCCGGGGGGTGAGCAGTTCTTC. It yields the protein CASRTAAGPPGGEQFF.

This clonotype was observed a few times. The J gene is TRBJ2-7, the V gene TRBV5-5; D call uncertain. Germline V gene data show CDR1 as SGHKS and CDR2 as YYEKEE (reference sequence). This CDR3 has 13 amino acids. Trimming removed 4 bases at V and 3 bases at J, with 11 bases between. CDR3 protein: CASSLARGYEQYF. DNA of the CDR3: TGTGCCAGCAGCCTTGCAAGAGGCTACGAGCAGTACTTC.

This clonotype was counted at least ten times. This chain joins TRBV7-9 and TRBJ2-3; D is possibly TRBD1 (6 bases). The CDR3 consists of 14 residues. Trimming removed 5 bases from V and 4 bases from J, with 13 bases in between. Germline CDR1 and CDR2: SEHNR and FQNEAQ (reference sequence). The CDR3 reads CASSPRQAPDTQYF. The CDR3 region has the DNA TGTGCCAGCAGCCCGAGACAGGCGCCAGATACGCAGTATTTT.

The chain has TRBV7-2 and TRBJ2-7, with a tentative D call TRBD2 (6 bases). V was pared by 5 bases and J by 1 base, with 12 bases between. The CDR3 covers 14 residues. Germline-derived CDR1 and CDR2 are SGHTA and FQGNSA. CDR3 region: CASSPRGSSYEQYF. CDR3 nucleotides: TGTGCCAGCAGCCCCCGGGGGTCATCCTACGAGCAGTACTTC.

This clonotype was detected a few times. The V call is TRBV10-3, the J call TRBJ2-1, with D possibly TRBD1 on 6 matching bases. V was cut by 4 bases and J by 6 bases, with 25 bases left in between. The CDR3 spans 18 residues. Germline assignment: CDR1 ENHRY and CDR2 SYGVKD. The CDR3 loop is CAISVGGRAFYDSNEQFF. Here the CDR3 DNA reads TGTGCCATCAGTGTAGGGGGTAGGGCGTTCTATGATAGCAATGAGCAGTTCTTC.

This chain connects TRBV5-5 to TRBJ1-1; tentative D call: TRBD1 (6 bases). Trimming took off 2 bases at V and 0 bases at J, with 11 bases between the two ends. Germline values: CDR1 SGHKS, CDR2 YYEKEE (reference sequence). The CDR3 loop spans 15 amino acids. The CDR3 DNA reads as TGTGCCAGCAGCTTACAAGACAGGCTGAACACTGAAGCTTTCTTT. Residues: CASSLQDRLNTEAFF.

The chain employs TRBV6-1 and TRBJ1-5; D gene unclear. There are 16 residues in the CDR3. Germline V gene sequence: CDR1 MNHNS, CDR2 SASEGT. The V gene lost 4 bases and the J gene lost 2 bases, with 15 bases spanning the gap. In DNA, the CDR3 is TGTGCCAGCAGTGTTCGTCCACGATTTGGCAATCAGCCCCAGCATTTT. Its translation is CASSVRPRFGNQPQHF.

The chain combines TRBV2 with TRBJ1-4; unclear D gene. The CDR3 has 13 amino acids. V lost 1 base and J lost 7, with 7 bases in between. The germline V gene has CDR1 SNHLY and CDR2 FYNNEI. DNA for the CDR3: TGTGCCAGCAGTGAAGGGGCAGTTGAAAAACTGTTTTTT. It yields the protein CASSEGAVEKLFF. Drawing the rest from reference TRBV2 and TRBJ1-4, the complete variable domain is EPEVTQTPSHQVTQMGQEVILRCVPISNHLYFYWYRQILGQKVEFLVSFYNNEISEKSEIFDDQFSVERPDGSNFTLKIRSTKLEDSAMYFCASSEGAVEKLFFGSGTQLSVL.

This clonotype was seen repeatedly, ten times or more. The J gene is TRBJ2-1, the V gene TRBV5-1; D tentatively reads TRBD1 or TRBD2 (6 bases each). The length of the CDR3 is 14 residues. V was pared by 0 bases and J by 5 bases, with 9 bases between. CDR1 and CDR2 from the germline V gene are SGHRS and YFSETQ. The chain's CDR3 is CASSLAGGNNEQFF. CDR3 coding DNA: TGCGCCAGCAGCTTGGCCGGGGGCAACAATGAGCAGTTCTTC.